The source of this TCR beta chain is a study of regulatory T cells in long-lasting Graves disease. The sample's time point: newly diagnosed GD, antithyroid drugs for less than 3 months. Researchers made the TCR library from RNA that was extracted from PBMCs. CDR3 length: 15 amino acids. Deletions cut 5 bases from V and 3 bases from J, with 13 bases between. Germline CDR1 and CDR2: LNHNV and YYDKDF (reference sequence). According to the study, TCR beta libraries were built with iRepertoire HTBI primers and CDR3-region Arm-PCR. TCRdb reprocessed the multiplex PCR reads via MiXCR and lists one record per CDR3 protein. The sample holds roughly 610,000 distinct CDR3 sequences, roughly 16% seen once. Another study also made use of these data, one on T cells in Graves' hyperthyroidism and ophthalmopathy.

V usage is TRBV15 and J usage is TRBJ1-4; unclear D gene. The TCR comes from a man between 18 and 29 years old with Graves disease. This sample comprised peripheral blood mononuclear cells (PBMCs), obtained at new diagnosis, from a patient treated with antithyroid drugs. Here the CDR3 reads CATSSGGQANEKLFF. Here the CDR3 DNA reads TGTGCCACCAGCTCAGGTGGTCAGGCTAATGAAAAACTGTTTTTT.